The clone carrying this T cell receptor (beta chain) was recorded only once. Its antigen is undetermined. For the second PCR, which ran for 7 to 11 cycles, a sample-barcoded 5' primer and a J-beta primer mix were used. Each cDNA molecule was tagged by a template-switch adaptor that had 12 random nucleotides. TCRdb re-called the 5' RACE reads through MiXCR, storing one row per CDR3 protein. The sample lists just over 1 million distinct CDR3 sequences, more than 35% occurring once. The sample is drawn from a study of blood T cells in healthy people across ages. CDR1 and CDR2 from the germline V gene are SGDLS and YYNGEE. The ends were cut back, 0 bases at V and 2 bases at J, with 14 bases in the middle. The CDR3 spans 16 residues. Overall study results and limits: Long-lived and aged donors differed, with more naive CD4+ cells and higher diversity in the long-lived. Because sorting was not performed, PBMCs prevented conclusive naive versus antigen-experienced comparison. Per million T cells, TCR beta diversity dropped roughly linearly as age increased.

The material sequenced was blood. This receptor was taken from a woman aged 55-69 years in good health. The chain uses TRBV9 and TRBJ1-2, with D tentatively TRBD1 (5 bases). The DNA for the CDR3 is TGTGCCAGCAGCGTAGGGGCGGGCAGGGTAAACTATGGCTACACCTTC. As protein: CASSVGAGRVNYGYTF.